This entry features one TCR beta chain sequence. What it binds is not known. This CDR3 is built from 14 residues. The germline CDR1 and CDR2 sequences are SGHTA and FQGNSA. V was cut by 6 bases and J by 0 bases, with 8 bases left in between. The data are from a study of radiotherapy plus CTLA-4 blockade in lung cancer. General study results and limits: Among blood TCR repertoires after radiotherapy plus ipilimumab, tumor-derived clones expanded.

Method: immunoSEQ multiplex PCR; TCRdb's copy keeps in-frame clones and lacks some. The repertoire holds about 45,000 clones, with around 72% as singletons. This receptor was identified in a human donor with non-small cell lung cancer who had a complete response to radiotherapy plus ipilimumab. This chain connects TRBV7-2 to TRBJ1-4, with D unresolved. The sample consisted of peripheral blood, taken from a patient treated with radiotherapy plus ipilimumab. In nucleotides, the CDR3 is TGTGCCAGCAGGAGATCTGCAACTAATGAAAAACTGTTTTTT. As protein: CASRRSATNEKLFF.